This TCR beta chain was obtained from a study of response to subunit inactivated influenza vaccine. The CDR3 contains 15 residues. Germline assignment: CDR1 DFQATT and CDR2 SNEGSKA (reference sequence). With V trimmed by 0 bases and J by 6 bases, 3 bases remained unmatched. Broader study findings: Every seasonal influenza vaccination brings in few new T cells, the authors suggested.

This clonotype was detected a few times. Its target is not known. From the RT-PCR reads, TCRdb called clonotypes with MiXCR, one entry per CDR3 protein. The sample lists hundreds of thousands of distinct CDR3 sequences, approximately 7.7% occurring once. This specimen was PBMCs from blood, taken less than 30 months after vaccination. This receptor was identified in a man aged 45 to 75 who received an inactivated influenza vaccine. The rearrangement uses TRBV20-1 and TRBJ2-7; the match to TRBD2 covers 15 bases. CDR3 amino acids: CSARDWTSGGAEQYF. Here the CDR3 DNA reads TGCAGTGCTAGAGACTGGACTAGCGGGGGGGCCGAGCAGTACTTC.